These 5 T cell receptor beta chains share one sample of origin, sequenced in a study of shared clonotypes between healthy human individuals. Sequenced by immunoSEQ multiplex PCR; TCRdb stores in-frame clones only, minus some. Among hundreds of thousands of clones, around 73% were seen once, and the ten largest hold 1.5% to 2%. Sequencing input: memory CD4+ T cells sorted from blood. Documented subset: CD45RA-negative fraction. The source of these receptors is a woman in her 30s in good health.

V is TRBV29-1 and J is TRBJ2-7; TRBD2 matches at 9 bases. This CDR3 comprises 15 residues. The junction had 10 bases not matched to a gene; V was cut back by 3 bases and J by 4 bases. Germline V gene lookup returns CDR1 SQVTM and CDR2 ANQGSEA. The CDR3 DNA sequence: TGCAGCGTTGAGAGAGGCGCGGGAGGGATGTACGAGCAGTACTTC. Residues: CSVERGAGGMYEQYF.

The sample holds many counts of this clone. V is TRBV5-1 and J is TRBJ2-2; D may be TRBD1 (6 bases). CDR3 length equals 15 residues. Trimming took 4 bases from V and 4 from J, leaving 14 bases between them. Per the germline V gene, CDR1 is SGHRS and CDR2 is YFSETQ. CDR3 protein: CASSQQQGFTGELFF. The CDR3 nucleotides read TGCGCCAGCAGCCAGCAACAGGGTTTCACCGGGGAGCTGTTTTTT.

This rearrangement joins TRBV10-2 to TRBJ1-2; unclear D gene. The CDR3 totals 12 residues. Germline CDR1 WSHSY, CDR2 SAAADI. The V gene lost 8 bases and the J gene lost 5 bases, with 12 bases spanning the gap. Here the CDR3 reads CASLDSGYGYTF. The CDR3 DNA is TGCGCCAGCCTAGACTCTGGGTATGGCTACACCTTC.

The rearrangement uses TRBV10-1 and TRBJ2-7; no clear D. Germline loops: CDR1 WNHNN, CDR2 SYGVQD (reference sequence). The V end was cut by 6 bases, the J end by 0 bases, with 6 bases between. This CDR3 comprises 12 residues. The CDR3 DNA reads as TGCGCCAGCAGCAGCAACTCCTACGAGCAGTACTTC. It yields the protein CASSSNSYEQYF.

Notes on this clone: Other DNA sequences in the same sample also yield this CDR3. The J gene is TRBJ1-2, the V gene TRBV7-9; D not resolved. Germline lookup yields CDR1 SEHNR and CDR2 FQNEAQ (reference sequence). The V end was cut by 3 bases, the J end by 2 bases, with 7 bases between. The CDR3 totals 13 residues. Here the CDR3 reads CASSFTGNYGYTF. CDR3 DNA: TGTGCCAGCAGCTTTACCGGGAACTATGGCTACACCTTC.